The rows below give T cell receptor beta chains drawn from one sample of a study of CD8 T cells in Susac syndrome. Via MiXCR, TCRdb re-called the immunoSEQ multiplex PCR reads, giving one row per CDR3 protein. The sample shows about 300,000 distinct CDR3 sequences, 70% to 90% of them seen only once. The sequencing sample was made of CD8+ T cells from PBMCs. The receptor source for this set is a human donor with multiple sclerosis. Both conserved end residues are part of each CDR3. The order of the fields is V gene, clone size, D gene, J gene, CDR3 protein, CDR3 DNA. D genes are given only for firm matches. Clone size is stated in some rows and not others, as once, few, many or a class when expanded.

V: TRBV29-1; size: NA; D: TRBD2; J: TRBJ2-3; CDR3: CSVEGSHTSGDTQYF; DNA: TGCAGCGTGGAGGGCAGCCACACTAGCGGAGATACGCAGTATTTT
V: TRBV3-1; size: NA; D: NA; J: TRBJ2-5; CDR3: CASSQSPPGHLGETQYF; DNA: TGTGCCAGCAGCCAGAGTCCTCCGGGACATCTGGGGGAGACCCAGTACTTC
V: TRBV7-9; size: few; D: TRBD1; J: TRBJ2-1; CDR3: CASSPWTGIEQFF; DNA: TGTGCCAGCAGCCCCTGGACAGGGATTGAGCAGTTCTTC
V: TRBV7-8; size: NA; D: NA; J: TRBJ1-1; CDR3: CASSLMGAEAFF; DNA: TGTGCCAGCAGCTTAATGGGGGCAGAAGCTTTCTTT
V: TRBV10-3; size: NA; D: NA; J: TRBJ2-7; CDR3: CAISESNVLDRISYEQYF; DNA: TGTGCCATCAGTGAGTCTAATGTTTTGGACAGAATCTCCTACGAGCAGTACTTC
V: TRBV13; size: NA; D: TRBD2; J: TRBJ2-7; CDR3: CASSLVGGRPYEQYF; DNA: TGTGCCAGCAGCTTAGTCGGCGGGAGACCCTACGAGCAGTACTTC
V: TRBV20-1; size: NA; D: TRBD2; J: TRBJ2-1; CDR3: CSARIGGRVRRNEQFF; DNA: TGCAGTGCTAGAATAGGCGGGAGGGTAAGGAGGAATGAGCAGTTCTTC
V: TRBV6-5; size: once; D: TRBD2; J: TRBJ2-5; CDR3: CASSYSKRGRRETQYF; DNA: TGTGCCAGCAGTTACTCGAAGCGGGGCCGAAGAGAGACCCAGTACTTC
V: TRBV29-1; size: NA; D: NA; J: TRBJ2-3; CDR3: CSPITDTQYF; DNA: TGCAGCCCGATCACAGATACGCAGTATTTT
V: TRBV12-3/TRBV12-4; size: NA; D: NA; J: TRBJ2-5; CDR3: CASSLLGLSMETQYF; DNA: TGTGCCAGCAGTTTACTGGGGCTGAGCATGGAGACCCAGTACTTC
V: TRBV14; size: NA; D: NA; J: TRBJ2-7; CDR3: CASSHYGARSYEQYF; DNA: TGTGCCAGCAGCCATTACGGCGCTAGATCCTACGAGCAGTACTTC
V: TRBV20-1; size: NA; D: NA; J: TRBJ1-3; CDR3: CSARDGQGGNTIYF; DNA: TGCAGTGCTAGAGATGGGCAGGGAGGAAACACCATATATTTT
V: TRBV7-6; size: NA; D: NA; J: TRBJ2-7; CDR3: CASSLSGSYSYEQYF; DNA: TGTGCCAGCAGCTTATCGGGCAGTTACTCCTACGAGCAGTACTTC
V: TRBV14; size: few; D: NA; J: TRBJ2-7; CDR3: CASSQRGATYEQYF; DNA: TGTGCCAGCAGCCAGAGGGGCGCGACCTACGAGCAGTACTTC
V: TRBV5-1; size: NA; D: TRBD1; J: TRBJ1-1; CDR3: CASSLTVGTGGVNTEAFF; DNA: TGCGCCAGCAGCCTGACAGTCGGGACAGGGGGCGTGAACACTGAAGCTTTCTTT
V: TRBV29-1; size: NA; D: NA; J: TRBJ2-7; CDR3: CSVLWETYEQYF; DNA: TGCAGCGTTCTGTGGGAGACCTACGAGCAGTACTTC
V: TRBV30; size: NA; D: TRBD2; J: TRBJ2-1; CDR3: CAWSFLAGYNEQFF; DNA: TGTGCCTGGAGTTTTCTAGCGGGGTACAATGAGCAGTTCTTC
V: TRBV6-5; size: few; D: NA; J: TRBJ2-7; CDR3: CASSYSMGRGPYEQYF; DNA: TGTGCCAGCAGTTACTCCATGGGCAGGGGCCCGTACGAGCAGTACTTC
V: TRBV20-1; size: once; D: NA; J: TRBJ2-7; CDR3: CSARDQIAYEQYF; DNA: TGCAGTGCTAGAGATCAGATAGCCTACGAGCAGTACTTC
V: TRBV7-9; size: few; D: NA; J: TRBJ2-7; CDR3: CASSLGGGYEQYF; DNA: TGTGCTAGCAGCTTAGGTGGGGGTTACGAGCAGTACTTC
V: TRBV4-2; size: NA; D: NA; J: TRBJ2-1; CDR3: CASSPVGVLGYNEQFF; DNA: TGTGCCAGCAGCCCCGTGGGGGTCTTGGGGTACAATGAGCAGTTCTTC
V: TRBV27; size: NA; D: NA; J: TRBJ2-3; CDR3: CASTQGPGPTDTQYF; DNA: TGTGCCAGCACCCAGGGGCCCGGACCCACAGATACGCAGTATTTT
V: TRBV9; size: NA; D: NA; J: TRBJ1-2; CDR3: CASSVGGSHYGYTF; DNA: TGTGCCAGCAGCGTAGGAGGCAGCCACTATGGCTACACCTTC
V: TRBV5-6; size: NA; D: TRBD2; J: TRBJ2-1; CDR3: CASTPSSAGGNYEQFF; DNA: TGTGCCAGTACTCCCTCTTCGGCGGGAGGTAATTATGAGCAGTTCTTC
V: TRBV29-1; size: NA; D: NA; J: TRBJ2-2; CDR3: CSVEGNGGLSGELFF; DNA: TGCAGCGTTGAAGGGAATGGGGGTCTCTCCGGGGAGCTGTTTTTT
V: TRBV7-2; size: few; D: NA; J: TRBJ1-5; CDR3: CASSLLSNQPQHF; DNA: TGTGCCAGCAGCTTACTAAGCAATCAGCCCCAGCATTTT
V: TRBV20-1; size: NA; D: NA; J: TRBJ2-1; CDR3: CSARALDFESNEQFF; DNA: TGCAGTGCTAGAGCTCTAGATTTCGAATCCAATGAGCAGTTCTTC
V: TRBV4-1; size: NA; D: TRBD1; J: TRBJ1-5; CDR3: CASSQTTGGYNQPQHF; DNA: TGCGCCAGCAGCCAAACGACAGGGGGCTACAATCAGCCCCAGCATTTT
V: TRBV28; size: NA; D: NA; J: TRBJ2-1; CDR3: CASSPTGSNEQFF; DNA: TGTGCCAGCAGTCCGACGGGTAGCAATGAGCAGTTCTTC
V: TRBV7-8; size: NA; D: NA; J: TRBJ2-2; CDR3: CASSLGRMGDTGELFF; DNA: TGTGCCAGCAGCTTGGGTCGGATGGGAGACACCGGGGAGCTGTTTTTT
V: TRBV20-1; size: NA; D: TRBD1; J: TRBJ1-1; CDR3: CSARDPQGTTEAFF; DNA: TGCAGTGCTAGAGATCCACAGGGGACTACTGAAGCTTTCTTT
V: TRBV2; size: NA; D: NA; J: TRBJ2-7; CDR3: CASSRGVLYEQYF; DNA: TGTGCCAGCAGCCGAGGGGTCCTCTACGAGCAGTACTTC
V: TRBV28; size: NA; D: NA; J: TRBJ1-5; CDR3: CASSFRALNQPQHF; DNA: TGTGCCAGCAGTTTCAGGGCTCTTAATCAGCCCCAGCATTTT
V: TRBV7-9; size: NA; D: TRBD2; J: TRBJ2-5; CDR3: CASSSEGLAGYQETQYF; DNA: TGTGCCAGCAGCTCCGAGGGACTAGCGGGGTACCAAGAGACCCAGTACTTC